This paragraph covers one TCR beta chain sequence. Which antigen it targets is not known. Base qualities are not at hand, and no much larger clone is one base apart. The protocol used for the library was the immunoSEQ multiplex PCR assay. For the multiplex PCR, a mixture combining 60 forward primers for TCR Vbeta segments and 13 reverse primers for TCR Jbeta segments was used. The CDR3 region of rearranged TCR beta genes was amplified from genomic DNA with a multiplex PCR assay. On the Illumina HiSeq System, the amplified TCR beta libraries were sequenced as 87-base-pair reads. The study's own analysis went as follows. In a later analysis, approximately 74 million unique TCR beta chains were counted across the roughly 610 repertoires, and approximately 9.9 million of these chains were shared by at least two donors. Raw reads were error-corrected and collapsed into unique sequences by a nearest-neighbor algorithm in which closely related sequences were merged to remove PCR and sequencing errors. V, D and J gene segments were assigned by aligning CDR3 sequences to IMGT reference sequences. For a sequence to be retained, at least a six-nucleotide match to both a V gene segment and a J gene segment was required. Rearrangements were classified as productive when the CDR3 lacked stop codons and remained in frame with V and J, and all other rearrangements were classified as non-productive. Following IMGT convention, CDR3 was defined as the stretch from the second conserved V-encoded cysteine to the conserved J-encoded phenylalanine. The earlier analysis of 500 to 750 of the donors excluded any sequence lacking an unambiguous match to a single V gene segment. An earlier analysis of a few hundred of the donors called V segments functional above 56.7% productive rearrangements and segregating when the between-donor standard deviation exceeded 5%. A statistical classification framework was built for diagnosing cytomegalovirus status from the catalog of TCR beta chain sequences. V and J gene assignment, in a later analysis, came from comparing TCR nucleotide sequences with IMGT/GENE-DB human TR gene sequences. The TCRdist pipeline was used in a later analysis to assign CDR3 sequences and most-parsimonious VDJ recombination scenarios. In a later analysis, each TCR beta chain was defined by its CDR3 amino acid sequence together with its V-gene family, and reads without a unique V-gene family were excluded. To address suspected cross-contamination and a sequencing artifact, a later analysis removed over 500 highly shared, low-generation-probability nucleotide sequences. A later analysis calculated a clonal expansion index for each public chain from normalized within-repertoire ranks of inferred template counts. A later analysis computed generation probabilities with a VDJ recombination model fitted to out-of-frame rearrangements, and checked the results against IGoR. Hypergeometric tests were used in a later analysis to score TCR-TCR, TCR-HLA and TCR-CMV co-occurrence, with a repertoire-size bias correction applied to the TCR pairs. To estimate false discovery rates, a later analysis permuted the HLA or CMV assignments 20 times. In a later analysis, co-occurring TCRs were grouped using DBSCAN, with TCRdist sequence similarity added in when clustering inside HLA-allele-positive subsets. Repertoires with fewer than 30,000 or more than 120,000 public chains, plus five repertoires with anomalous nucleotide sharing, were excluded from co-occurrence clustering. TCRdb obtained this table from immuneACCESS and retained in-frame rearrangements with V and J assigned. These tables miss some clones; where compared with another copy, unresolved V genes account for less than half of the shortfall, and the remainder is unexplained. V and J calls plus clone size are reproduced from that table; the DNA served to infer D and trimming. This sample comprises roughly 150,000 clones, 75% to 85% of them detected only once. Approximately 1% of the sample comes from the top ten.

The sample is drawn from a study of cytomegalovirus exposure and HLA in healthy donors (dated by TCRdb to 2017 to 2019). With regard to the full study: An earlier analysis of roughly 610 of the donors reported 276 Gb of sequence data and approximately 120 million unique TCR beta sequences obtained from about 180 million T cells. Around 320 gigabases of sequencing data and approximately 85 million unique TCR sequences were included in an early release covering several hundred HLA-typed donors. Of the approximately 400 genotyped donors, 65% to 90% fell in the genetic ancestry cluster associated with self-reported Caucasian donors. The study was designed to test whether signatures of past pathogen exposure could be identified by cataloging public T cell receptors. Using immunosequencing, the study profiled T cell repertoires from about 620 subjects and related those repertoires to cytomegalovirus serostatus. Along with the roughly 670-subject first cohort, a separate validation cohort of over 90 different subjects was used. High-throughput TCR immunosequencing, statistical association of individual TCRs with disease status, and machine learning were combined to predict cytomegalovirus infection status. In a later analysis, previously published TCR beta repertoires from several hundred donors were re-analyzed and high-resolution HLA genotyping was added so that TCR occurrence patterns could be studied. Rather than using new phenotypic data, the later analysis identified candidate immune exposures from TCR beta sequences and from how often those sequences occurred across donors. An earlier analysis of some 500 of the donors used high-throughput TCR beta sequencing to judge whether each TCR beta V gene segment behaved as functional or pseudogenic. Donor age, sex, ethnicity and CMV serostatus were compiled together with the repertoire data. Genome-wide SNP genotypes for about 65% of the 666 donors were used in a later genetic analysis, which treated that subset as a discovery cohort. All discovery cohort repertoires had been generated using a single sequencing platform. Both class I and class II loci were covered by HLA typing, at four-digit resolution. The number of donors typed differed by locus, with roughly 629-640 for A, B, C, DRB1 and DQB1, roughly 520 for DQA1, 600 to 610 for DPA1, and 472 for DPB1. Roughly five DR-DQ haplotypes were handled as single units for association and clustering, since linkage in the cohort was strong. Among 398 genotyped donors of the cohort, an average of approximately 240,000 unique TCR beta nucleotide sequences were sequenced per donor, roughly a sixth of them non-productive.

Here is what the overall study found, with its caveats: According to the authors, the approach could potentially be generalized to other disease states and immunological phenotypes. A total of 164 TCR beta chains were listed by the study as associated with cytomegalovirus. Compared with equally common non-associated chains, HLA-associated TCR beta chains in a later analysis were more clonally expanded and had lower generation probabilities. A further reported finding was that TCR beta sequences accurately predicted the HLA-A and HLA-B alleles for most subjects in the first cohort. When HLA alleles, especially DR and DQ, strongly co-occurred, TCR associations were difficult to assign to individual alleles. Immune exposure information for the cohort was limited to CMV serostatus. In an earlier analysis of 587 of the donors, most TCR beta V segments appeared in productive rearrangements about 87% or about 30% of the time, broadly matching IMGT annotations. Because the 87-base-pair reads could not distinguish some IMGT-functional V segments, including TRBV6-2 and TRBV6-3, those segments were excluded. A later analysis reported that several top co-occurrence clusters appeared linked to parvovirus B19, influenza, CMV and Epstein-Barr virus. Because some donors lacked HLA typing at each locus, the association tests relied only on the typed subset. According to a later genetic analysis, donors in an Asian-associated ancestry cluster had fewer N-insertions in productive TCRs than the roughly 670-donor mean. An association between a missense DCLRE1C variant and V-gene and J-gene trimming of TCR beta chains was found in a later genetic analysis and replicated in an independent cohort. A later analysis found that most CMV-associated TCR beta chains appeared HLA-restricted, with HLA associations seemingly driven largely by CMV exposure. In this cohort, only TCR beta chains were sequenced, and detectable features were limited by the absence of alpha or paired-chain data. A few of the identified cytomegalovirus-associated TCR beta chains were confirmed in vitro to be specific for cytomegalovirus antigens. Linkage disequilibrium might explain the correlated functional status among segregating V segments, but an unknown experimental factor could not be excluded. Cytomegalovirus status was reported to be diagnosed by the classifier with high specificity and sensitivity in both the original and validation cohorts. In a later analysis, TCR association rates were found to vary across HLA loci, with the most associated TCRs seen for DRB1 alleles and the fewest for HLA-C alleles. Roughly uniform sequencing depth across donors was assumed in presence/absence analyses, although this assumption may not hold. A cluster of highly shared sequence variants was judged likely to be a technical artifact of the sequencing pipeline. Because counts were too low, approximately 18 rarely observed V segments, including chromosome 9 orphons, were excluded from the earlier analysis of 587 of the donors. At a false discovery rate of 0.05, a later analysis linked some 17,000 TCR beta sequences to specific HLA alleles. Across donors, most TCR sequences were observed very rarely, whereas some public TCRs were present in many individuals.

The CDR3, cysteine through phenylalanine, is 14 amino acids long. Of the read, only the CDR3 DNA is kept; its 42 bases are in frame from base 1. CDR1 and CDR2 were assigned from the germline V gene as MDHEN and SYDVKM. Compared with germline, V lacks 3 bases and J lacks 4 bases; bases without a gene match: 5. The cohort was made up of approximately 700 healthy bone marrow donors. At the time of sampling, every cohort member was nominally healthy, though immune exposures that went unrecorded were likely present. The donor was CMV seropositive and was included in the group of 270 or so seropositive cohort members. Each donor provided a peripheral blood sample, and peripheral blood mononuclear cells were used for TCR beta sequencing. Genomic DNA extraction from the blood cell samples was performed with the Qiagen DNeasy Blood Extraction Kit.

This clonotype originated in a girl aged 2 to 10 in good health and CMV-seropositive. The V gene is TRBV28 and the J gene is TRBJ1-2; TRBD1 aligns with 7 central bases. The sequenced sample consisted of PBMCs. Here is the DNA: TGTGCCAGCAGTTTGTGGACAGGAGGCTATGGCTACACCTTC. Its translation is CASSLWTGGYGYTF.